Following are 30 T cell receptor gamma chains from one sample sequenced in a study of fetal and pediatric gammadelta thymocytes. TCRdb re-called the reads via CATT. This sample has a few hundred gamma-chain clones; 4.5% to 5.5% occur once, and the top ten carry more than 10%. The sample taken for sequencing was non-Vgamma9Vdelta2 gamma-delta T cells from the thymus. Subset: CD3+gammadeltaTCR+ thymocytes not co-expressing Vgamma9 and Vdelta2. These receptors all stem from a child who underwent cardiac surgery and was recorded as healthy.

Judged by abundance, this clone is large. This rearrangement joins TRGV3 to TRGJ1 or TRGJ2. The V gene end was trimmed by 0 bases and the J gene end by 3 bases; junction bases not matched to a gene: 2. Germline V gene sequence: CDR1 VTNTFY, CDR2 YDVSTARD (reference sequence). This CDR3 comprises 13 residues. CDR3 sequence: CATWDRPYYKKLF. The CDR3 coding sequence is TGTGCCACCTGGGACAGGCCTTATTATAAGAAACTCTTT.

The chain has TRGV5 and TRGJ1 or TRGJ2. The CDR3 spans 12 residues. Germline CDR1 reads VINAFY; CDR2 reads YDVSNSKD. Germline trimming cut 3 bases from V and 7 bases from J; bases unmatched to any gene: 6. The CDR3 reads CATWDRYYKKLF. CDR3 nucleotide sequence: TGTGCCACCTGGGACCGCTACTATAAGAAACTCTTT.

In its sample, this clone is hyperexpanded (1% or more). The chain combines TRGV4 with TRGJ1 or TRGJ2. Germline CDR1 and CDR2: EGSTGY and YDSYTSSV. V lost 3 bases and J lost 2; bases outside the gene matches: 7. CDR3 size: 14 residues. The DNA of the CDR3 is TGTGCCACCTGGGATCGTAGGCATTATTATAAGAAACTCTTT. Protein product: CATWDRRHYYKKLF.

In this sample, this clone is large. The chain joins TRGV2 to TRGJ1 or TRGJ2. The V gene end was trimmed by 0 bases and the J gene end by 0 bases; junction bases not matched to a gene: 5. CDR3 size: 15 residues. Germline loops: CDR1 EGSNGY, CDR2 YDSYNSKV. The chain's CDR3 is CATWDGPENYYKKLF. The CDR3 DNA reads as TGTGCCACCTGGGACGGGCCAGAGAATTATTATAAGAAACTCTTT.

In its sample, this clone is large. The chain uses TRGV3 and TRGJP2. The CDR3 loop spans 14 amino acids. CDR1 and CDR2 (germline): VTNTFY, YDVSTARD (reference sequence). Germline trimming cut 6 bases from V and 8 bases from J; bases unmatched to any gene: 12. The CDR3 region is CATWPRRGDWIKTF. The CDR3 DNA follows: TGTGCCACCTGGCCCCGACGGGGAGATTGGATCAAGACGTTT.

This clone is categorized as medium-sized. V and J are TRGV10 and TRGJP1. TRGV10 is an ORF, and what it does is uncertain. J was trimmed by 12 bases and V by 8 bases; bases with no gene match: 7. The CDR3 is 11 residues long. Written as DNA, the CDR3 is TGTGCTGCGTGGGATTGGGGGTTCAAGATATTT. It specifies CAAWDWGFKIF.

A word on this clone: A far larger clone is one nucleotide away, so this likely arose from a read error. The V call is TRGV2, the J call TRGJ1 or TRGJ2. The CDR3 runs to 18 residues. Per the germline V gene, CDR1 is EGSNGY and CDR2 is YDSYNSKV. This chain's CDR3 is CATWDGPCGGGVYYKNLF. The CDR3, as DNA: TGTGCCACCTGGGACGGACCGTGCGGTGGGGGGGTATATTATAAGAACCTCTTT.

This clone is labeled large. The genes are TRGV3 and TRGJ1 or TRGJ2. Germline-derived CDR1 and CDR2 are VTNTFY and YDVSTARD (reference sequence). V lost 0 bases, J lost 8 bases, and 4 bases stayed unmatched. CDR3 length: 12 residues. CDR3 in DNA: TGTGCCACCTGGGACAGGCCCAATAAGAAACTCTTT. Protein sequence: CATWDRPNKKLF.

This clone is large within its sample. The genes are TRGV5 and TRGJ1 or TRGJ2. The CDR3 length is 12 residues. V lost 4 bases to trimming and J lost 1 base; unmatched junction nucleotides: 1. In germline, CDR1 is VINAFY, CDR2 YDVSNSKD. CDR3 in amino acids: CATWENYYKKLF. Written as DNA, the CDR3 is TGTGCCACCTGGGAAAATTATTATAAGAAACTCTTT.

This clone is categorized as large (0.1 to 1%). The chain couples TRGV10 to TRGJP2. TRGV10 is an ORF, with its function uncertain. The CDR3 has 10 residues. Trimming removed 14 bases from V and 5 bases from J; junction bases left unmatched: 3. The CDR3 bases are TGTGCTCGGAGTGATTGGATCAAGACGTTT. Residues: CARSDWIKTF.

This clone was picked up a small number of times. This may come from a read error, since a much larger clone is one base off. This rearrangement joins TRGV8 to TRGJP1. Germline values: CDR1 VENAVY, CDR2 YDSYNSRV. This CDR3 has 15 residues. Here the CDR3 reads CATRDHNTTGWFKIF. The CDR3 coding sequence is TGTGCCACCAGGGACCATAATACCACTGGTTGGTTCAAGATATTT.

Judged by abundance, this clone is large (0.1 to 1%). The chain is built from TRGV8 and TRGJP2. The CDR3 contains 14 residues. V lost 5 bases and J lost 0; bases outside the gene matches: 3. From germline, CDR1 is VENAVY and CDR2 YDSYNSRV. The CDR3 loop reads CATWVYSSDWIKTF. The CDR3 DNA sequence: TGTGCCACCTGGGTCTATAGTAGTGATTGGATCAAGACGTTT.

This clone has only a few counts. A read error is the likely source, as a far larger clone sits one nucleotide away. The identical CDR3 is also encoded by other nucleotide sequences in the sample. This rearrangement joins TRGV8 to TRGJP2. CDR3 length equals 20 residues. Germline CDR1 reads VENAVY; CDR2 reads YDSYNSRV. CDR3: CATWDRPRGRVYSSDWIKTF. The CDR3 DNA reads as TGTGCCACCTGGGATAGGCCGCGGGGTCGGGTTTATAGTAGTGATTGGATCAAGACATTT.

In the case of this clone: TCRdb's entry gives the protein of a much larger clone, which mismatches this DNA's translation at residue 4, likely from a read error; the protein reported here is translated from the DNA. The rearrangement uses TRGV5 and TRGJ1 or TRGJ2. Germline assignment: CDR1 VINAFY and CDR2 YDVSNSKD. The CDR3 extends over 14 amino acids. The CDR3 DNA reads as TGTGCCACCCGGGACAGGCATTATTATTATAAGAAACTCTTT. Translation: CATRDRHYYYKKLF.

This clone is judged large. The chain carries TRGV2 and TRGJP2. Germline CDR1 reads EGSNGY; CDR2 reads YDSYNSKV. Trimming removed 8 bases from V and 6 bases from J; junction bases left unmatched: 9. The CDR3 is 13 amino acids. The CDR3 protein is CATYPLGDWIKTF. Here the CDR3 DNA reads TGTGCCACCTACCCGCTGGGTGATTGGATCAAGACGTTT.

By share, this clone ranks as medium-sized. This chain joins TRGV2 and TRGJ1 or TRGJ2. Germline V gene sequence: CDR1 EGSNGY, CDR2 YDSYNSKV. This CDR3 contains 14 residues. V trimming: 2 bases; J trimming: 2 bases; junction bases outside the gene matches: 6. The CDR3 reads CATWDASYYYKKLF. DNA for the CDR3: TGTGCCACCTGGGACGCCTCCTATTATTATAAGAAACTCTTT.

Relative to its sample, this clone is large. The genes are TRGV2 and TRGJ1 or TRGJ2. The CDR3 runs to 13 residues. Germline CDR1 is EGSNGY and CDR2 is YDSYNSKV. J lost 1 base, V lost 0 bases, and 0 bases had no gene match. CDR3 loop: CATWDGNYYKKLF. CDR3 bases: TGTGCCACCTGGGACGGGAATTATTATAAGAAACTCTTT.

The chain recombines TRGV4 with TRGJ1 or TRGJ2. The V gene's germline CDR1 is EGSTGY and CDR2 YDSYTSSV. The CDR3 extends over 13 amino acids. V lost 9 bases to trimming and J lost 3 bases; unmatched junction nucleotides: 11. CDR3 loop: CATGTEIYYKKLF. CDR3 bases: TGTGCCACCGGGACGGAAATTTATTATAAGAAACTCTTT.

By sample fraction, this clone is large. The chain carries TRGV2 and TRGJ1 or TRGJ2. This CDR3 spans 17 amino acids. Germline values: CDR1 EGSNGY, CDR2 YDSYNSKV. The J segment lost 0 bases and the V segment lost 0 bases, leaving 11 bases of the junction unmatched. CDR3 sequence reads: CATWDGPPLMNYYKKLF. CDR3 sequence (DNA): TGTGCCACCTGGGACGGGCCCCCCTTAATGAATTATTATAAGAAACTCTTT.

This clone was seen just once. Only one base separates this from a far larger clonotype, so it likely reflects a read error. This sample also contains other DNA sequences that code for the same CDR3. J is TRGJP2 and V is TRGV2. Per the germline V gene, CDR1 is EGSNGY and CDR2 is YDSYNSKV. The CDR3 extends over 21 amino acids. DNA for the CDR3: TGCGCCACCTGGGACGGGCTCCGGCCCGCGCGGGCACAGAGAAGTGATTGGATCAAGACGTTT. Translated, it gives CATWDGLRPARAQRSDWIKTF.

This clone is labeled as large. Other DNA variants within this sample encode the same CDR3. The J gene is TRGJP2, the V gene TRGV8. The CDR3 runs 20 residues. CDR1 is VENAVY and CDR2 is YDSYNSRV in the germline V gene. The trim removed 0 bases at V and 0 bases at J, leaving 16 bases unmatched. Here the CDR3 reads CATWDRPRGRVYSSDWIKTF. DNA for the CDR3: TGTGCCACCTGGGATAGGCCGCGGGGTCGGGTTTATAGTAGTGATTGGATCAAGACGTTT.

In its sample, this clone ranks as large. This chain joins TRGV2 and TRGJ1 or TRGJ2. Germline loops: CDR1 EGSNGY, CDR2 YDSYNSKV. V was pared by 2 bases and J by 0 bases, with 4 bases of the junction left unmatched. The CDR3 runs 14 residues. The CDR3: CATWDEPNYYKKLF. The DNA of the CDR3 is TGTGCCACCTGGGACGAGCCGAATTATTATAAGAAACTCTTT.

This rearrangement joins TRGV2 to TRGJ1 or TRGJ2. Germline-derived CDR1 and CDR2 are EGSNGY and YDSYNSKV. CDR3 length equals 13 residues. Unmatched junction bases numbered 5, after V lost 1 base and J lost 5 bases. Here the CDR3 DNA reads TGTGCCACCTGGGACGGTTTTGATTATAAGAAACTCTTT. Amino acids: CATWDGFDYKKLF.

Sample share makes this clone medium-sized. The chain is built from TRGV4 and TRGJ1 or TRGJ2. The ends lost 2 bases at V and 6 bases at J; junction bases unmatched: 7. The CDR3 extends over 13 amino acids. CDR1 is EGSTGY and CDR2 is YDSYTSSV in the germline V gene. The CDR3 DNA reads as TGTGCCACCTGGGATGAGTTTTGTTATAAGAAACTCTTT. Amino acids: CATWDEFCYKKLF.

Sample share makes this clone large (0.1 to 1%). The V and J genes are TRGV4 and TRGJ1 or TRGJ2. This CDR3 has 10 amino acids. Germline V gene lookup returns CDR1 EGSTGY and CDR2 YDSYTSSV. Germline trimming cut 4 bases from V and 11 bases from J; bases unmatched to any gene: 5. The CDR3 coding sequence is TGTGCCACCTGGGAGGAGGAGAAACTCTTT. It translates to CATWEEEKLF.

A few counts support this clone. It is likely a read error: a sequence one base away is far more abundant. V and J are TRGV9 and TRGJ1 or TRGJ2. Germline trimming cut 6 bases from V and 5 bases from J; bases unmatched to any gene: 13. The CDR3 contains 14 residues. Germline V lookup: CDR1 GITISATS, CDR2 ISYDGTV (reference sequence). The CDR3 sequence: CALWLTGRHYKKLF. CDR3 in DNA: TGTGCCTTGTGGCTGACCGGAAGGCATTATAAGAAACTCTTT.

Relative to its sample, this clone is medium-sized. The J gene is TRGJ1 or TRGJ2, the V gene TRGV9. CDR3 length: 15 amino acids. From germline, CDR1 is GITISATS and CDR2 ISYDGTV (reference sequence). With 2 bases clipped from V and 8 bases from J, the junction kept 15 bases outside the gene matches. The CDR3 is CALWEAKPYGHKKLF. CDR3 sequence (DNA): TGTGCCTTGTGGGAGGCGAAACCCTATGGTCATAAGAAACTCTTT.

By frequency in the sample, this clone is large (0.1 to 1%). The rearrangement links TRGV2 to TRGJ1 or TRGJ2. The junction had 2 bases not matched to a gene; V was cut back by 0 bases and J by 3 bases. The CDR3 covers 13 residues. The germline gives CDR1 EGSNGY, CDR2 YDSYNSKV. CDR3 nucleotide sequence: TGTGCCACCTGGGACGGGCGTTATTATAAGAAACTCTTT. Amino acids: CATWDGRYYKKLF.

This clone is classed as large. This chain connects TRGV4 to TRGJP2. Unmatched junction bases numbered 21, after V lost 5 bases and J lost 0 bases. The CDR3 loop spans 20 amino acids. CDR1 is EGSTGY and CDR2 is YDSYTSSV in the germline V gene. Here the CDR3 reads CATWAGGRGGLYSSDWIKTF. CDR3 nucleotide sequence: TGTGCCACCTGGGCCGGAGGGAGGGGGGGTTTATATAGTAGTGATTGGATCAAGACGTTT.

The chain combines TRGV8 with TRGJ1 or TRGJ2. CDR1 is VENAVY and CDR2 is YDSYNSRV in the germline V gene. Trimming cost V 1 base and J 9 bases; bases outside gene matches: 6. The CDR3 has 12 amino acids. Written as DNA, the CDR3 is TGTGCCACCTGGGATAGCGACACTAAGAAACTCTTT. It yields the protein CATWDSDTKKLF.